This T cell receptor beta chain was obtained from a study of siplizumab effects on memory and regulatory T cells. With respect to this clone: Its antigen is not identified.

The CDR3 runs 14 residues. The germline V gene encodes CDR1 SNHLY and CDR2 FYNNEI. Trimming pared 6 bases from V and 1 base from J, leaving 12 bases between. Measured with immunoSEQ multiplex PCR; TCRdb has only the in-frame clones, and not every one. This table holds fewer than 120,000 clones, around nine tenths found once. Study-level findings and limits: The alloreactive clones that mapped to unstimulated subsets made up only a minor fraction.

V usage is TRBV2 and J usage is TRBJ1-1; perhaps TRBD1 as D (6 bases). The receptor's source is a human donor in good health. The sample comprised CD4+ T cells sorted from blood. CDR3 DNA: TGTGCCAGCAGCCTGACAGGATCGAACACTGAAGCTTTCTTT. It encodes CASSLTGSNTEAFF.